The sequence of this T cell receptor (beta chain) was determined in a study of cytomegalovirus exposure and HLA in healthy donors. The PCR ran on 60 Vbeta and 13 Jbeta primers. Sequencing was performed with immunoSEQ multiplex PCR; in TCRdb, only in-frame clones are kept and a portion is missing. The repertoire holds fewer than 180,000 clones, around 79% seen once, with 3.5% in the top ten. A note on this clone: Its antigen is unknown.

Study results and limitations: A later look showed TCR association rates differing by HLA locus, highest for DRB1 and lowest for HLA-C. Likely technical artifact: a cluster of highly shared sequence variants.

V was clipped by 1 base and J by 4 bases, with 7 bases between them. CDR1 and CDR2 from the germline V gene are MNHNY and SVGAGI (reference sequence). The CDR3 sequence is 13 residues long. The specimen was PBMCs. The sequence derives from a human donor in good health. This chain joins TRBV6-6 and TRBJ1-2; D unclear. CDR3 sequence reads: CASSYFESYGYTF. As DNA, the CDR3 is TGTGCCAGCAGTTACTTCGAGAGCTATGGCTACACCTTC.